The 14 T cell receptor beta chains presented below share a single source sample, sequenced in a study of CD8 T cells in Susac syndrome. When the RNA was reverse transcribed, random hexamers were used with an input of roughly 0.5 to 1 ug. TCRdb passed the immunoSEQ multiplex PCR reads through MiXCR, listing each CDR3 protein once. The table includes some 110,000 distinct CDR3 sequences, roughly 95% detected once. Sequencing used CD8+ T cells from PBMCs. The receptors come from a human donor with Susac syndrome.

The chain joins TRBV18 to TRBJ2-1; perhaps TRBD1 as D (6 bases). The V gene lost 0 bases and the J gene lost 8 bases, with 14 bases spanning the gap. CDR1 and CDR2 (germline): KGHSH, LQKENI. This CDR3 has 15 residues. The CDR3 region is CASSPPETGNDEQFF. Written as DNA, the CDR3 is TGTGCCAGCTCACCACCGGAGACAGGCAACGATGAGCAGTTCTTC.

The CDR3 region has the DNA TGTGCCAGCAGCGCAGGGCGCGGGGTAGCAGATACGCAGTATTTT. Translated: CASSAGRGVADTQYF. The chain recombines TRBV7-9 with TRBJ2-3; a possible D gene is TRBD2 (6 bases). CDR1 and CDR2 (germline): SEHNR, FQNEAQ (reference sequence). V dropped 5 bases and J dropped 4 bases, with 16 bases sitting between them. The CDR3 runs to 15 residues.

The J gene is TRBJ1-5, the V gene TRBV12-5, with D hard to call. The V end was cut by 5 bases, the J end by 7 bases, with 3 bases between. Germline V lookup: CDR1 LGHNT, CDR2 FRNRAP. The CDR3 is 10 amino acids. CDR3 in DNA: TGTGCTAGTGGTACCCAGCCCCAGCATTTT. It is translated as CASGTQPQHF.

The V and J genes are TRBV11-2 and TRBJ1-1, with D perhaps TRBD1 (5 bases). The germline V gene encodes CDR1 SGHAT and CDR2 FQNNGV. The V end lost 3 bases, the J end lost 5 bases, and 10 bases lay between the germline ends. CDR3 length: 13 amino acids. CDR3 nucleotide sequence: TGTGCCAGCAGCTTGGTAACAGGAACTGAAGCTTTCTTT. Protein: CASSLVTGTEAFF. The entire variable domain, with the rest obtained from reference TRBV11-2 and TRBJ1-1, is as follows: EAGVAQSPRYKIIEKRQSVAFWCNPISGHATLYWYQQILGQGPKLLIQFQNNGVVDDSQLPKDRFSAERLKGVDSTLKIQPAKLEDSAVYLCASSLVTGTEAFFGQGTRLTVV.

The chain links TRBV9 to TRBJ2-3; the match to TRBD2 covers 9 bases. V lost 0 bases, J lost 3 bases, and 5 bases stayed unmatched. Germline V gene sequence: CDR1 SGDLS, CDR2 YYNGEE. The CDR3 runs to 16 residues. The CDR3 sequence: CASSVVPSGVTDTQYF. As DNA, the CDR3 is TGTGCCAGCAGCGTAGTCCCTAGCGGGGTGACAGATACGCAGTATTTT.

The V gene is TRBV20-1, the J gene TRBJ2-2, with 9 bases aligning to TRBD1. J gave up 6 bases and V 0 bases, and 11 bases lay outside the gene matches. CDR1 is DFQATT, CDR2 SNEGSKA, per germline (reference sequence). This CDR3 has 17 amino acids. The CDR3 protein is CSARDPEGTGIAGELFF. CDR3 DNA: TGCAGTGCTAGAGATCCGGAAGGGACAGGGATCGCCGGGGAGCTGTTTTTT.

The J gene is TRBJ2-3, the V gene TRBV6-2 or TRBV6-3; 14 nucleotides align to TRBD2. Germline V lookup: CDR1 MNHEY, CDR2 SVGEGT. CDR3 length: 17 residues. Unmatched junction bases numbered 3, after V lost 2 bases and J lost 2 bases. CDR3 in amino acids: CASSYRTSGGPTDTQYF. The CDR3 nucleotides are TGTGCCAGCAGTTACAGGACTAGCGGGGGGCCCACAGATACGCAGTATTTT.

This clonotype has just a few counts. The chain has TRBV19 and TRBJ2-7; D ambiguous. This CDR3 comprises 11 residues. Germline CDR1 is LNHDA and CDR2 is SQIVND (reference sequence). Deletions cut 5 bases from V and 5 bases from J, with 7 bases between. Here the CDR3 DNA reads TGTGCCAGTAGTTTAGGACACGAGCAGTACTTC. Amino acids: CASSLGHEQYF.

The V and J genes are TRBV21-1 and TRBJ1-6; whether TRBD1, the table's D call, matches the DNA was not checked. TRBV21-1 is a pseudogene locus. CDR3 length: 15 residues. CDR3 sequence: CASSKARTGGSPLHF. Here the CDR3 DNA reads TGTGCCAGCAGCAAAGCACGGACAGGGGGATCACCCCTCCACTTT.

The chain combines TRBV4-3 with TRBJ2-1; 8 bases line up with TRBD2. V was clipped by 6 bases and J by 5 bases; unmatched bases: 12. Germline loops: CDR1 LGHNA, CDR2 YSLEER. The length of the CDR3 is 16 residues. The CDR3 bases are TGCGCCAGCAGTCCAAGAATGGGACTAGTCGACAATGAGCAGTTCTTC. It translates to CASSPRMGLVDNEQFF.

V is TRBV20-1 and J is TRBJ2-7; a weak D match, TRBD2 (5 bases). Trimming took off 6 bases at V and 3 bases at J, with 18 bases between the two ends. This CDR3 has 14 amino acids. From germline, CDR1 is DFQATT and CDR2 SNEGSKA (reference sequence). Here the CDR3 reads CSAPPRAGRYEQYF. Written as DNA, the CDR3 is TGCAGTGCCCCCCCGCGGGCGGGCCGCTACGAGCAGTACTTC.

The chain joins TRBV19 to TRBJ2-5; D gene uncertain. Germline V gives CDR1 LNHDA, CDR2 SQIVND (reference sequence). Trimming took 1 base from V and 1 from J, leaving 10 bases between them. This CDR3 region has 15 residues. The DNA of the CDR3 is TGTGCCAGTAGTATAGCCCTCAGAAGCCAAGAGACCCAGTACTTC. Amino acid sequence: CASSIALRSQETQYF.

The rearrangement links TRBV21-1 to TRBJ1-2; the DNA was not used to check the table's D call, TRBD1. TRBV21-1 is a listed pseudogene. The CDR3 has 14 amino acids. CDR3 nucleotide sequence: TGTGCCAGCAGCAAAGCGCTGACAGACTATGGCTACACCTTC. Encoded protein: CASSKALTDYGYTF.

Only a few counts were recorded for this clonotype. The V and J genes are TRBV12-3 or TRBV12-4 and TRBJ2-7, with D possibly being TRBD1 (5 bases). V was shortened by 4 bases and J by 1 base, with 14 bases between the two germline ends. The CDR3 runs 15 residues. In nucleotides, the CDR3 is TGTGCCAGCAGTTCACCCGGTACAGGTTCCTACGAGCAGTACTTC. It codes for CASSSPGTGSYEQYF.